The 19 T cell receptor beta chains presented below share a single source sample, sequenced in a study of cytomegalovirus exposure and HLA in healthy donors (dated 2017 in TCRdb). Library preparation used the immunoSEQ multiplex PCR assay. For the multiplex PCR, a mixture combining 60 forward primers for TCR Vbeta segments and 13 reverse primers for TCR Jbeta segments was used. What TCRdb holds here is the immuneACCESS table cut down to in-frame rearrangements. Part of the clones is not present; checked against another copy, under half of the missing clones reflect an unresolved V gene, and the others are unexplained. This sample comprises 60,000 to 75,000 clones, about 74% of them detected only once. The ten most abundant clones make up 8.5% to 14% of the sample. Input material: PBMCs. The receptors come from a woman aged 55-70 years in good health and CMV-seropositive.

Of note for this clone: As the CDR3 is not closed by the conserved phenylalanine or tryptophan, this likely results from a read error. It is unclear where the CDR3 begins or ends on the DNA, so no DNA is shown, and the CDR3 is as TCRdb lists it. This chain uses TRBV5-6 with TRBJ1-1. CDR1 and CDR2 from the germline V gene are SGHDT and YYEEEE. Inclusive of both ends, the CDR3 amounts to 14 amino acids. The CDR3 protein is CASSLIGGNTEALV.

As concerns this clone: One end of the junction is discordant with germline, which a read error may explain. The CDR3 DNA follows: TGTTCCAGCAGCTCCGAAGGGGCCAAACTGTTTTTT. Protein product: CSSSSEGAKLFF. The J gene is TRBJ1-4, the V gene TRBV7-9; tentative D call: TRBD1 (5 bases). Germline V gives CDR1 SEHNR, CDR2 FQNEAQ (reference sequence). The CDR3 sequence is 12 residues long.

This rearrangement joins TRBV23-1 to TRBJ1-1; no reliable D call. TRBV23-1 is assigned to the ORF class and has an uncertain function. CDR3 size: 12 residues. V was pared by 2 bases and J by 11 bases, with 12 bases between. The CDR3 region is CASSQASALAFF. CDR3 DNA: TGCGCCAGCAGTCAAGCAAGCGCGTTGGCTTTCTTT.

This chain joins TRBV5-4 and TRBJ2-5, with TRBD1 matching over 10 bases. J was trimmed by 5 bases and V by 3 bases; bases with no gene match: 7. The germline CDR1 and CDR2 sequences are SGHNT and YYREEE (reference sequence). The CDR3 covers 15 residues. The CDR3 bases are TGTGCCAGCAGCTCGGGGACAGGGGTTTTGGAGACCCAGTACTTC. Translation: CASSSGTGVLETQYF.

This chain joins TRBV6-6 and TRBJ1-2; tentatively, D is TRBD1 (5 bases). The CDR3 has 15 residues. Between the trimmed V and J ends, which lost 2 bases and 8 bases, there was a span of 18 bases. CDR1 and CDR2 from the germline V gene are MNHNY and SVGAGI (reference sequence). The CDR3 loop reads CASSYIGRDSRGYTF. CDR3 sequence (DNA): TGTGCCAGCAGTTACATTGGCAGGGACTCTAGGGGCTACACCTTC.

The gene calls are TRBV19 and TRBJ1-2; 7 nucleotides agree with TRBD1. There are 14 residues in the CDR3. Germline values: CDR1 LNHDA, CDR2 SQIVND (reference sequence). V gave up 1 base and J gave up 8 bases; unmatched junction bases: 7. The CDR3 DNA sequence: TGTGCCAGTAGTATAGTTGGACAGGTCCTCGGCTACACCTTC. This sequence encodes CASSIVGQVLGYTF.

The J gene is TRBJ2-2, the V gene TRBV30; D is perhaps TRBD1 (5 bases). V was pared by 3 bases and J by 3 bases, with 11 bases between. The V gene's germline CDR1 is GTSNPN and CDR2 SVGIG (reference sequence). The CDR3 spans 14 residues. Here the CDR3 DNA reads TGTGCCTGGAGACTTGACAGTTACACCGGGGAGCTGTTTTTT. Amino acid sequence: CAWRLDSYTGELFF.

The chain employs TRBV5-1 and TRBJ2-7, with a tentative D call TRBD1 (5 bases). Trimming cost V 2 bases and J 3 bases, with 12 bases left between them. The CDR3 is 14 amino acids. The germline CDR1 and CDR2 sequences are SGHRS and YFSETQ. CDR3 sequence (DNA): TGCGCCAGCAGCTTAGGGGCTCTAGTCTACGAGCAGTACTTC. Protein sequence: CASSLGALVYEQYF.

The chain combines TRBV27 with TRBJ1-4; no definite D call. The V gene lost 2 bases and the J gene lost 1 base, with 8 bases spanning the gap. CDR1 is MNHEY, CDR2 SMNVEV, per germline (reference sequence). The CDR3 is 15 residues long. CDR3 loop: CASSLIVQTNEKLFF. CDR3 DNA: TGTGCCAGCAGTTTAATTGTACAAACTAATGAAAAACTGTTTTTT.

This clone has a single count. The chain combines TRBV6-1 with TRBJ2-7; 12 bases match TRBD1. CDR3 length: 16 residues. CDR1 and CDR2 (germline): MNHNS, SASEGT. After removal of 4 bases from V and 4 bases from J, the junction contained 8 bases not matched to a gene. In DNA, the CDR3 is TGTGCCAGCAGTGCCTGGGACAGGGGGCTTGTGTACGAGCAGTACTTC. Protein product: CASSAWDRGLVYEQYF.

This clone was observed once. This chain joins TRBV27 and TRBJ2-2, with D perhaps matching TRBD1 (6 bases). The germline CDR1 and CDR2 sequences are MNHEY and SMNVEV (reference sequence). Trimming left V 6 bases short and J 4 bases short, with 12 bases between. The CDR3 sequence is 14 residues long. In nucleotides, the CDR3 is TGTGCCAGCAGACGGGACACCCCCACCGGGGAGCTGTTTTTT. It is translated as CASRRDTPTGELFF.

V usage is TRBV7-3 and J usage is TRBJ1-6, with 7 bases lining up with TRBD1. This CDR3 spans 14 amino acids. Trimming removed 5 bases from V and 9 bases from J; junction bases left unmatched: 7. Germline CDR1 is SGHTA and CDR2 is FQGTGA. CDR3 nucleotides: TGTGCCAGCAGCGCAGACAGGGTCGGTTCACCCCTCCACTTT. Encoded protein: CASSADRVGSPLHF.

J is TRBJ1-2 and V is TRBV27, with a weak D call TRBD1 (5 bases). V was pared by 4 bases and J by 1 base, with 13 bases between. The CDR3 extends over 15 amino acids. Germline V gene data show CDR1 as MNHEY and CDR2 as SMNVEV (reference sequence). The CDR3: CASSSILRGNYGYTF. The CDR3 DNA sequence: TGTGCCAGCAGTTCGATCTTAAGGGGTAACTATGGCTACACCTTC.

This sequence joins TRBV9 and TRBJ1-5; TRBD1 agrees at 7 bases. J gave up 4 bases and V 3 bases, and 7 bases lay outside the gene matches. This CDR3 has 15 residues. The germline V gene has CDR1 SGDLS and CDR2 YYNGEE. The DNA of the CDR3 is TGTGCCAGCAGCGCCCTCGGGACAGCTAATCAGCCCCAGCATTTT. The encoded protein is CASSALGTANQPQHF.

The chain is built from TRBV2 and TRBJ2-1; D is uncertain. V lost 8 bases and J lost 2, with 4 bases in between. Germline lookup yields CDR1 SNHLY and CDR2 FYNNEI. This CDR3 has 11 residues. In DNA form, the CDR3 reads TGTGCCAGCCACACCTACAATGAGCAGTTCTTC. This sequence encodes CASHTYNEQFF.

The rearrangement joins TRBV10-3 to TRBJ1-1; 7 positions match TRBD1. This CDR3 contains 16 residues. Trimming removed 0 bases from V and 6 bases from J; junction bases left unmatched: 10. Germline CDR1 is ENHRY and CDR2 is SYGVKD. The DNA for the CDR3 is TGTGCCATCAGTGAGTCGATTCCAGAGAGGGGGCCTGAAGCTTTCTTT. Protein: CAISESIPERGPEAFF.

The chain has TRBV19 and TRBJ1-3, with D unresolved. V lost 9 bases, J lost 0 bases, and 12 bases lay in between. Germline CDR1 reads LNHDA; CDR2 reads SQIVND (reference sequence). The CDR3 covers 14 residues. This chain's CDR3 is CASSTGSSGNTIYF. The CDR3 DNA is TGTGCCAGCTCAACGGGGAGCTCTGGAAACACCATATATTTT.

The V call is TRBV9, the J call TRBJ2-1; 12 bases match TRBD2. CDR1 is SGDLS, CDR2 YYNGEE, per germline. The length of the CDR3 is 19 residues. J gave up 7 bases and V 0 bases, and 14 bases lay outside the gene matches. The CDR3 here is CASSVGPLAGGQFINEQFF. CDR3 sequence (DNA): TGTGCCAGCAGCGTAGGTCCTCTAGCGGGAGGGCAATTTATAAATGAGCAGTTCTTC.

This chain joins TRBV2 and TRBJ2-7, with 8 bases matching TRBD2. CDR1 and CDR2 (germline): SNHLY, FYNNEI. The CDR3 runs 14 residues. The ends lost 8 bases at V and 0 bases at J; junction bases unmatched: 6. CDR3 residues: CASQLAVSSYEQYF. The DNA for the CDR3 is TGTGCCAGCCAACTAGCGGTGAGCTCCTACGAGCAGTACTTC.